This T cell receptor beta chain derives from a study of blood T cell repertoires in COVID-19. Profiling relied on immunoSEQ multiplex PCR, and the TCRdb table lists in-frame clones only, not all of them. The sample records roughly 100,000 clones, under 90% being singletons. This TCR came from a man older than 75 with acute or convalescent COVID-19. Sequencing input: peripheral blood.

As DNA, the CDR3 is TGCGCCAGCAGCCAAGTACTAGCGGGCCTTAGCACAGATACGCAGTATTTT. Its translation is CASSQVLAGLSTDTQYF. The V call is TRBV4-1, the J call TRBJ2-3; 9 bases are shared with TRBD2. The CDR3 is 17 amino acids. Germline trimming cut 1 base from V and 0 bases from J; bases unmatched to any gene: 5. Per germline, CDR1 MGHRA and CDR2 YSYEKL.